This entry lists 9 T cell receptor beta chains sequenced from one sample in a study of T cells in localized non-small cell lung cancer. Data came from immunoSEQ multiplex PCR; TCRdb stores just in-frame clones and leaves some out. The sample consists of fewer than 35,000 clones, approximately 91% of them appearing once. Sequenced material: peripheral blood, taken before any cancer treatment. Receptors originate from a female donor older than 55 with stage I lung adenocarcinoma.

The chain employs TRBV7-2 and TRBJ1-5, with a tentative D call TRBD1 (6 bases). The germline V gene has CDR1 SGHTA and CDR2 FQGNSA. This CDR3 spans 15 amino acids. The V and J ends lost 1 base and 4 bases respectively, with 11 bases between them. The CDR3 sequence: CASSLDGQPNQPQHF. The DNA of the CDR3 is TGTGCCAGCAGCTTAGACGGACAGCCGAATCAGCCCCAGCATTTT. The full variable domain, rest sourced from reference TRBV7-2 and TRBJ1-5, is GAGVSQSPSNKVTEKGKDVELRCDPISGHTALYWYRQSLGQGLEFLIYFQGNSAPDKSGLPSDRFSAERTGGSVSTLTIQRTQQEDSAVYLCASSLDGQPNQPQHFGDGTRLSIL.

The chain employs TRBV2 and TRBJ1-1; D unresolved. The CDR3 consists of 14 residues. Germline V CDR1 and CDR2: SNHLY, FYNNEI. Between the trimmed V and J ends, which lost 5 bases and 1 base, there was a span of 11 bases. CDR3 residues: CASSRERGNTEAFF. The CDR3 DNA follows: TGTGCCAGCAGTCGGGAGCGAGGGAACACTGAAGCTTTCTTT.

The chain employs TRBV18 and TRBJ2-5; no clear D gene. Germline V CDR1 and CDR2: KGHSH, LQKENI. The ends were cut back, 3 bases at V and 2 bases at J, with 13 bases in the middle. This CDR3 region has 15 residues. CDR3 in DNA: TGTGCCAGCTCACCCCGCGAAGCGATTCAAGAGACCCAGTACTTC. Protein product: CASSPREAIQETQYF.

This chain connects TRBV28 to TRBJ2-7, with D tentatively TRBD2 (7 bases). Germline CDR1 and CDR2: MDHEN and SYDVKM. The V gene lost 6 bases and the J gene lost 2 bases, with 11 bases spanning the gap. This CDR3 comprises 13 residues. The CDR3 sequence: CASRDGGPYEQYF. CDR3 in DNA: TGTGCCAGCAGGGACGGGGGGCCCTACGAGCAGTACTTC.

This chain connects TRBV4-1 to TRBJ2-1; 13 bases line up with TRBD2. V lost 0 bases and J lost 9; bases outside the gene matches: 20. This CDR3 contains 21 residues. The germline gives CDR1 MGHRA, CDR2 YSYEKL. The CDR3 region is CASSQEGSYAGLAGLVSEQFF. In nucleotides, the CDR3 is TGCGCCAGCAGCCAAGAGGGATCATATGCGGGACTAGCGGGACTCGTGAGTGAGCAGTTCTTC.

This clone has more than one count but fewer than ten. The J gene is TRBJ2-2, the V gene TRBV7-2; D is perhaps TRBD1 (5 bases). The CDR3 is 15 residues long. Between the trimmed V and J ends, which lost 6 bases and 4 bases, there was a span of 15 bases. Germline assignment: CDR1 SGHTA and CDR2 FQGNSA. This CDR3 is CASSSVWGGTGELFF. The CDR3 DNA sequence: TGTGCCAGCAGTTCTGTTTGGGGCGGCACCGGGGAGCTGTTTTTT.

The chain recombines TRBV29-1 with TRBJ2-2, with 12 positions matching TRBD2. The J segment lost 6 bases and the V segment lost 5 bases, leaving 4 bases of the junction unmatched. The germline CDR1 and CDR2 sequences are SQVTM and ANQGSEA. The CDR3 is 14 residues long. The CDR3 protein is CSVKLAGGPGELFF. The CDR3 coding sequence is TGCAGCGTTAAGCTAGCGGGAGGGCCCGGGGAGCTGTTTTTT.

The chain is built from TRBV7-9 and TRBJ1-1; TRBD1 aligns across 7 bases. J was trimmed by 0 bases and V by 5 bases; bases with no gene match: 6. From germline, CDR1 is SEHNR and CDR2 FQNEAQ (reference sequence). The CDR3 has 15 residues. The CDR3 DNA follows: TGTGCCAGCAGCGTGCCGGGACAGTTGAACACTGAAGCTTTCTTT. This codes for CASSVPGQLNTEAFF. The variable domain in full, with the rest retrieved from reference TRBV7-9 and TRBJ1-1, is DTGVSQNPRHKITKRGQNVTFRCDPISEHNRLYWYRQTLGQGPEFLTYFQNEAQLEKSRLLSDRFSAERPKGSFSTLEIQRTEQGDSAMYLCASSVPGQLNTEAFFGQGTRLTVV.

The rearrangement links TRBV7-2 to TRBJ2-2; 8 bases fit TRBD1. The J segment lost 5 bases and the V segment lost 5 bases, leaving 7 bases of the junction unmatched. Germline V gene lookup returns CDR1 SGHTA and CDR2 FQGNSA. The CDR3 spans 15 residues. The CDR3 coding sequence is TGTGCCAGCAGCGGACAGGGATCGGGGACCGGGGAGCTGTTTTTT. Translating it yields CASSGQGSGTGELFF.